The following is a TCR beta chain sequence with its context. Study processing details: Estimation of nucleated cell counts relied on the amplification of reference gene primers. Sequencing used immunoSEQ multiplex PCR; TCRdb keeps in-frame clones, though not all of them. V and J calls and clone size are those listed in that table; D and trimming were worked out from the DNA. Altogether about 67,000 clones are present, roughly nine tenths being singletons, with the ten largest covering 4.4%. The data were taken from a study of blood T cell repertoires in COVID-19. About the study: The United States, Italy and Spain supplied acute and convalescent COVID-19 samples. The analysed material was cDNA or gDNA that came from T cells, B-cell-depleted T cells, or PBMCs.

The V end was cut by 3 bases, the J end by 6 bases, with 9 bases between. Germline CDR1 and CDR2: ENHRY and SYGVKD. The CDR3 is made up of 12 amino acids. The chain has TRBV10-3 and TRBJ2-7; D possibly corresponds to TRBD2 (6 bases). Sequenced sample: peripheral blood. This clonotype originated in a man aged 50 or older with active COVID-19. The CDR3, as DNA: TGTGCCATCAGTGATGGGGGGAGCGAGCAGTACTTC. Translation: CAISDGGSEQYF.